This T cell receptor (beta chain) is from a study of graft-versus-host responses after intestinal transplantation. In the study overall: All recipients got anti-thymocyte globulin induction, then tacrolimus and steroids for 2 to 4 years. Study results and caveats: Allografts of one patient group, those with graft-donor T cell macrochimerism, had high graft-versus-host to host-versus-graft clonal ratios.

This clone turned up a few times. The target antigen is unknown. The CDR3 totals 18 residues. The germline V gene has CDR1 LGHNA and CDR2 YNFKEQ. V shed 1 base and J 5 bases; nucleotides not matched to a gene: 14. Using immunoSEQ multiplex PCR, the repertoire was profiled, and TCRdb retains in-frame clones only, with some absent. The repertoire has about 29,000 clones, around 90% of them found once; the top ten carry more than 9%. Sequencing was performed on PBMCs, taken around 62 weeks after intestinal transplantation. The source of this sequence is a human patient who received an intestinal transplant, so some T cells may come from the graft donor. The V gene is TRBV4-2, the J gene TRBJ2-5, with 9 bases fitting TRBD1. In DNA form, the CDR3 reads TGTGCCAGCAGCCAAGGAAGCGGACAGGGGCTGGGAGAGGAGACCCAGTACTTC. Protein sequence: CASSQGSGQGLGEETQYF.